The 22 T cell receptor beta chains below come from one sample, sequenced in a study of Graves' ophthalmopathy and Graves' hyperthyroidism. Amplifying from RNA transcripts, the study obtained TCR beta CDR3 regions. A first-round RT-PCR used HTBI primers, followed by a second-round multiplex PCR. Each CDR3 protein gets one entry after TCRdb re-called the multiplex PCR reads with MiXCR. The profile covers fewer than 650,000 distinct CDR3 sequences, with roughly 20% appearing a single time and more than 5.5% taken by the ten largest. Sequencing was done on a sample of peripheral blood. These receptors all stem from a woman under 30 with stable Graves' hyperthyroidism. Some clones in this sample may be carry-over from other donors' samples.

Ten or more counts support this clonotype. The CDR3: CASSQYQDYHEQYF. DNA for the CDR3: TGTGCCAGCAGCCAGTATCAGGATTACCACGAGCAGTACTTC. The chain links TRBV14 to TRBJ2-7; unclear D gene. This CDR3 has 14 residues. Between the trimmed V and J ends, which lost 3 bases and 5 bases, there was a span of 14 bases. From germline, CDR1 is SGHDN and CDR2 FVKESK.

This clonotype was seen ten or more times. A much larger clone sits a single nucleotide away, making a read error possible. The chain joins TRBV6-1 to TRBJ1-1, with D maybe TRBD1 (5 bases). This CDR3 has 14 residues. V was shortened by 3 bases and J by 1 base, with 9 bases between the two germline ends. CDR1 and CDR2 (germline): MNHNS, SASEGT. The CDR3 here is CASSDGTANTEAFF. The CDR3 DNA reads TGTGCCAGCAGTGACGGGACGGCGAACACTGAAGCTTTCTTT.

This clonotype was observed many times. The chain joins TRBV6-1 to TRBJ1-5; weak D call: TRBD1 (6 bases). Looked up from germline, CDR1 is MNHNS and CDR2 is SASEGT. The V and J ends lost 1 base and 3 bases respectively, with 13 bases between them. The CDR3 runs 16 residues. CDR3 sequence reads: CASSEVGGGNNQPQHF. CDR3 bases: TGTGCCAGCAGTGAAGTCGGAGGGGGAAACAATCAGCCCCAGCATTTT.

This clonotype was seen at least ten times. The chain couples TRBV6-4 to TRBJ1-1, with D possibly TRBD1 on 5 matching bases. CDR3 length equals 13 residues. Germline V gene data show CDR1 as MRHNA and CDR2 as SNTAGT. With 8 bases removed from V and 1 base from J, the gap between germline ends came to 11 bases. The CDR3 bases are TGTGCCAGCCGGGACCAGGGGAACACTGAAGCTTTCTTT. Its translation is CASRDQGNTEAFF.

V usage is TRBV28 and J usage is TRBJ1-2, with D hard to call. V lost 6 bases to trimming and J lost 8 bases, with 19 bases between them. The CDR3 runs 14 residues. CDR1 is MDHEN, CDR2 SYDVKM, per germline. CDR3 nucleotides: TGTGCCAGCAGCCCGATTTGGGGAAGTGGCGGCTACACCTTC. This encodes CASSPIWGSGGYTF.

This chain joins TRBV12-3 or TRBV12-4 and TRBJ1-2; TRBD1 aligns across 7 bases. V was clipped by 5 bases and J by 7 bases; unmatched bases: 10. CDR3 length: 14 residues. In nucleotides, the CDR3 is TGTGCCAGCAGTGCACCAGGGGGTCCCTCTGGCTACACCTTC. This codes for CASSAPGGPSGYTF.

The sample holds one count of this clonotype. The chain combines TRBV12-3 or TRBV12-4 with TRBJ1-5, with D unclear. With 5 bases removed from V and 6 bases from J, the gap between germline ends came to 8 bases. The CDR3 runs 12 residues. CDR3 sequence reads: CASSNLTQPQHF. The CDR3 DNA is TGTGCCAGCAGTAACTTGACTCAGCCCCAGCATTTT.

There are many counts of this clonotype. The chain has TRBV20-1 and TRBJ1-1, with a tentative D call TRBD1 (5 bases). Trimming shortened V by 3 bases and J by 1 base, and 15 bases separated the two germline ends. CDR1 DFQATT and CDR2 SNEGSKA come from the germline V gene (reference sequence). The length of the CDR3 is 15 residues. The CDR3 DNA is TGCAGTGCTAGGACCGACCCGGGGGGGAACACTGAAGCTTTCTTT. Protein sequence: CSARTDPGGNTEAFF.

Ten or more counts support this clonotype. The chain joins TRBV6-2 or TRBV6-3 to TRBJ1-2, with 7 bases that match TRBD1. The V gene's germline CDR1 is MNHEY and CDR2 SVGEGT. CDR3 size: 12 residues. J gave up 13 bases and V 0 bases, and 5 bases lay outside the gene matches. The CDR3, as DNA: TGTGCCAGCAGTTACTCCGACAGGGTAGCCACCTTC. This encodes CASSYSDRVATF.

This clonotype was counted many times. The genes are TRBV27 and TRBJ2-5; no firm D call. The CDR3 is 13 residues long. Trimming left V 3 bases short and J 5 bases short, with 10 bases between. Germline V gene sequence: CDR1 MNHEY, CDR2 SMNVEV (reference sequence). The CDR3: CASSFSSGETQYF. In DNA, the CDR3 is TGTGCCAGCAGTTTCTCGTCCGGTGAGACCCAGTACTTC.

This clonotype was recorded at least ten times. V gene TRBV29-1 combines with J gene TRBJ2-5; D uncertain. Germline assignment: CDR1 SQVTM and CDR2 ANQGSEA. This CDR3 comprises 13 residues. The V end lost 2 bases, the J end lost 2 bases, and 9 bases lay between the germline ends. For the CDR3, the DNA is TGCAGCGTTGAAAGTACAGAACAAGAGACCCAGTACTTC. Its translation is CSVESTEQETQYF.

The V call is TRBV29-1, the J call TRBJ1-1; D ambiguous. Germline CDR1 reads SQVTM; CDR2 reads ANQGSEA. The CDR3 runs to 11 residues. Trimming stripped 1 base from V and 6 bases from J, with 6 bases between. This CDR3 is CSVEGGAEAFF. As DNA, the CDR3 is TGCAGCGTTGAAGGGGGTGCTGAAGCTTTCTTT.

The chain is built from TRBV28 and TRBJ1-6, with a possible D match to TRBD1 (5 bases). Germline-derived CDR1 and CDR2 are MDHEN and SYDVKM. The V gene lost 6 bases and the J gene lost 9 bases, with 15 bases spanning the gap. CDR3 length: 14 residues. CDR3 sequence: CASSSHPRVSPLHF. The CDR3 nucleotides read TGTGCCAGCAGCTCACACCCCAGGGTTTCACCCCTCCACTTT.

This clonotype showed up many times. The chain links TRBV7-9 to TRBJ1-6; no firm D call. V lost 3 bases and J 3 bases, leaving 6 bases between the germline ends. Germline CDR1 is SEHNR and CDR2 is FQNEAQ (reference sequence). The CDR3 runs to 14 residues. CDR3 nucleotides: TGTGCCAGCAGCTTGGGAGTCTATAATTCACCCCTCCACTTT. This codes for CASSLGVYNSPLHF.

Regarding this clonotype: Being one base from a much bigger clone, this may be a read error. This chain connects TRBV6-1 to TRBJ2-7; 8 bases agree with TRBD2. The CDR3 contains 14 residues. The V and J ends lost 4 bases and 2 bases, in that order; junction bases with no gene match: 4. Germline lookup yields CDR1 MNHNS and CDR2 SASEGT. The CDR3, as DNA: TGTGCCAGCAGTGCTAGCGGGTATACCTACGAGCAGTACGTC. As protein: CASSASGYTYEQYV.

This clonotype was recorded at least ten times. This sequence joins TRBV6-1 and TRBJ2-7, with a possible D match to TRBD2 (5 bases). With 2 bases removed from V and 0 bases from J, the gap between germline ends came to 5 bases. Germline assignment: CDR1 MNHNS and CDR2 SASEGT. This CDR3 has 13 amino acids. The CDR3 coding sequence is TGTGCCAGCAGTGAACGGGACTCCTACGAGCAGTACTTC. Translation: CASSERDSYEQYF.

The J gene is TRBJ2-5, the V gene TRBV30; unclear D gene. The CDR3 consists of 12 residues. Germline V CDR1 and CDR2: GTSNPN, SVGIG (reference sequence). Here the CDR3 DNA reads TGTGTCTTGAGTGCGGCAAGAGAGACCCAGTACTTC. Residues: CVLSAARETQYF.

This chain uses TRBV30 with TRBJ1-2, with unresolved D. Trimming left V 2 bases short and J 2 bases short, with 6 bases between. The germline CDR1 and CDR2 sequences are GTSNPN and SVGIG (reference sequence). The CDR3 has 12 residues. The CDR3 coding sequence is TGTGCCTGGAGTTTAGGGAACTATGGCTACACCTTC. This translates into CAWSLGNYGYTF.

This clonotype occurred many times. The chain has TRBV19 and TRBJ2-5, with 12 bases matching TRBD1. The J segment lost 4 bases and the V segment lost 2 bases, leaving 8 bases of the junction unmatched. The CDR3 length is 17 residues. Per germline, CDR1 LNHDA and CDR2 SQIVND (reference sequence). CDR3 in DNA: TGTGCCAGTAGTATATTCGGGGACAGGGGGCGGCGAGAGACCCAGTACTTC. Amino acids: CASSIFGDRGRRETQYF.

The chain has TRBV19 and TRBJ2-7, with TRBD1 identical over 10 bases. Germline V gene lookup returns CDR1 LNHDA and CDR2 SQIVND (reference sequence). V dropped 3 bases and J dropped 3; count of bases not matched to a gene: 5. The CDR3 spans 15 residues. CDR3 in DNA: TGTGCCAGTAGTATCCGGGACAGGGGTGTCTACGAGCAGTACTTC. Amino acid sequence: CASSIRDRGVYEQYF.

The genes are TRBV12-3 or TRBV12-4 and TRBJ1-2, with D perhaps TRBD1 (5 bases). V lost 7 bases and J 4 bases, leaving 19 bases between the germline ends. The CDR3 extends over 15 amino acids. CDR3 sequence reads: CASIPGEGSFYGYTF. In DNA form, the CDR3 reads TGTGCCAGCATCCCCGGGGAGGGGTCCTTCTATGGCTACACCTTC.

The genes are TRBV12-3 or TRBV12-4 and TRBJ2-5, with 11 bases aligning to TRBD2. This CDR3 region has 15 residues. Unmatched junction bases numbered 3, after V lost 4 bases and J lost 2 bases. This chain's CDR3 is CASSSGLAVQETQYF. The CDR3 DNA reads TGTGCCAGCAGTTCGGGACTAGCGGTTCAAGAGACCCAGTACTTC.